The sequence of this T cell receptor beta chain was determined in a study of blood T cell repertoires in COVID-19. Generated by immunoSEQ multiplex PCR, the TCRdb table keeps only in-frame clones and is missing some. In the table there are about 68,000 clones, around 85% of which are singletons. V lost 3 bases, J lost 5 bases, and 10 bases stayed unmatched. CDR3 size: 16 residues. Germline-derived CDR1 and CDR2 are SGHRS and YFSETQ. This clonotype was sampled from a man aged 50 or older with acute or convalescent COVID-19. Sequencing input: peripheral blood. The genes are TRBV5-1 and TRBJ2-1, with 8 bases identical to TRBD2. The chain's CDR3 is CASSSGESGGNNEQFF. The DNA of the CDR3 is TGCGCCAGCAGCTCGGGAGAGAGCGGGGGTAACAATGAGCAGTTCTTC.